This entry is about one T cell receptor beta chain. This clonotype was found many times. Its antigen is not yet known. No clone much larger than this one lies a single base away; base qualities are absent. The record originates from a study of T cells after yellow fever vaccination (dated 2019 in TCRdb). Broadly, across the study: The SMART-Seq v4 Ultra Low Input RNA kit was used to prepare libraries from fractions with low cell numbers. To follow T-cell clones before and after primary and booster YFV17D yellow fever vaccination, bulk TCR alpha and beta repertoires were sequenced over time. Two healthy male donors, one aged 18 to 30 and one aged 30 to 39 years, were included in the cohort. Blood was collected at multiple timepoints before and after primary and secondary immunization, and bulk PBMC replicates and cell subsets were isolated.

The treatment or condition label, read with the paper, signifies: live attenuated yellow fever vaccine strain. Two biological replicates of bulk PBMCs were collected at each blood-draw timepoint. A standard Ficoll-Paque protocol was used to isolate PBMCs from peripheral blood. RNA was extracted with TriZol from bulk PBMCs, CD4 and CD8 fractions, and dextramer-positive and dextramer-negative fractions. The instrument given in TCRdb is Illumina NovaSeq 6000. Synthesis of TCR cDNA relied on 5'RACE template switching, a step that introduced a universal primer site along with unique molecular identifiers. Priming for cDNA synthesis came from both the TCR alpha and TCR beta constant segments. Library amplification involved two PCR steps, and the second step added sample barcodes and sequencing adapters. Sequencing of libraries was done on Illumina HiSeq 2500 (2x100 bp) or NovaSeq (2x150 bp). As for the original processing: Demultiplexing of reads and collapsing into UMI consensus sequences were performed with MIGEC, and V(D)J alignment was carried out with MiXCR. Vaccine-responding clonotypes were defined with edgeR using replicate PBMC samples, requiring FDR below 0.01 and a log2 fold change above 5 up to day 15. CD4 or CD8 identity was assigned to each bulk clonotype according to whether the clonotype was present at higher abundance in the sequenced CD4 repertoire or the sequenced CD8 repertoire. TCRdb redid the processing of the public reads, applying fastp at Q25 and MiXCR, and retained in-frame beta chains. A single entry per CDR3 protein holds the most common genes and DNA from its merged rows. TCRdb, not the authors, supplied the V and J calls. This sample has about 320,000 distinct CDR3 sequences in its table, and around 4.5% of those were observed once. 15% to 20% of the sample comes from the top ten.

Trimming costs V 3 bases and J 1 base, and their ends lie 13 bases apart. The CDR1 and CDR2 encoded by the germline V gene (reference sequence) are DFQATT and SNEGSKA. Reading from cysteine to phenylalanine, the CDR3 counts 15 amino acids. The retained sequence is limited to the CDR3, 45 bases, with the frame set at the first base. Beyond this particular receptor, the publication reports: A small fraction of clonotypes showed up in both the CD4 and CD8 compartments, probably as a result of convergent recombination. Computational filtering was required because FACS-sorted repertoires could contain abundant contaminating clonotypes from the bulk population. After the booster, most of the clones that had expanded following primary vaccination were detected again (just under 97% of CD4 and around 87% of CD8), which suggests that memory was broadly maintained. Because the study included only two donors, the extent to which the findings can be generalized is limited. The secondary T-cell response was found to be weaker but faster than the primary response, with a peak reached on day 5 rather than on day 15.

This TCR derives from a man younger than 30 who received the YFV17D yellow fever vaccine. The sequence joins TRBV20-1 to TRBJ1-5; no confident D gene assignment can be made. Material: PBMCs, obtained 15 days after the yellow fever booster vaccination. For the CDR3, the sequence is CSASDPGLSNQPQHF. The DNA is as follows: TGCAGTGCTAGTGATCCGGGCCTGAGCAATCAGCCCCAGCATTTT.